In this sample, the clone carrying this T cell receptor beta chain turned up once. Being one base from a much bigger clone, this may be a read error. Researchers divided each subset's genomic DNA evenly across several immunoSEQ plates. Assay used: immunoSEQ multiplex PCR; TCRdb lists only in-frame clones, some missing. Of some 2 million clones detected, 85% to 95% appear once; the ten largest clones hold roughly 0.13%. This specimen belongs to a study of shared clonotypes between healthy human individuals. CDR3 size: 15 residues. Losses at the gene ends were 4 bases for V and 0 bases for J; bases not matched to a gene: 3. The germline CDR1 and CDR2 sequences are SGDLS and YYNGEE.

Material for sequencing was naive CD4+ T cells sorted from blood. The subset: CD45RA+ positively selected. This TCR was recovered from a man between 18 and 35 years old in good health. J is TRBJ2-2 and V is TRBV9; TRBD1 matches at 7 bases. Written as DNA, the CDR3 is TGTGCCAGCAGCCAGGGACAGACGAACACCGGGGAGCTGTTTTTT. This sequence encodes CASSQGQTNTGELFF.